The present entry profiles one T cell receptor (beta chain) with its context. What it binds is unknown. The method was immunoSEQ multiplex PCR; TCRdb's version includes in-frame clones alone and lacks a portion of them. The sample carries some 660,000 clones, more than 70% recorded once. The data stem from a study of shared clonotypes between healthy human individuals. Turning to the study itself: Per-donor plates numbered three CD4 naive, three CD4 memory, two CD8 naive and one CD8 memory. The study's findings and limits: It was observed that roughly 5.4% of naive CD4 clonotypes were shared across a few donors.

This clonotype was obtained from a woman younger than 45 in good health. Sequencing was performed on memory CD4+ T cells sorted from blood. The subset is: CD45RA-negative fraction.

CDR3 in DNA: TGTGCCAGCAGCCCGGGGACAGTGAATTACGAGCAGTACTTC. The encoded protein is CASSPGTVNYEQYF. V gene TRBV5-8 combines with J gene TRBJ2-7, with 7 bases lining up with TRBD1. With 4 bases clipped from V and 4 bases from J, the junction kept 8 bases outside the gene matches. This CDR3 has 14 amino acids. The germline V gene encodes CDR1 SGHTS and CDR2 YDEGEE.